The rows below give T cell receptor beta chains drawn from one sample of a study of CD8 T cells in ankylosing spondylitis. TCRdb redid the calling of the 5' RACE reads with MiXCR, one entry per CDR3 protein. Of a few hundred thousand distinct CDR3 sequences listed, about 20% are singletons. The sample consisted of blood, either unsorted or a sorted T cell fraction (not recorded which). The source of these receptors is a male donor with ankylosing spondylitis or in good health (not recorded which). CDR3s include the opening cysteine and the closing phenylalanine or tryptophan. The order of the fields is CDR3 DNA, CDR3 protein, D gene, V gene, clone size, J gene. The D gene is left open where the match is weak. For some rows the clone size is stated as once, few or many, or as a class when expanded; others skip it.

DNA: TGTGCCATCAGTGGAACCGGGACAGGGGGGACTGAAGCTTTCTTT; CDR3: CAISGTGTGGTEAFF; D: TRBD1; V: TRBV10-3; size: few; J: TRBJ1-1
DNA: TGTGCCAGCAGCTTAGTCTGGGAAGGAGGGAGCACAGATACGCAGTATTTT; CDR3: CASSLVWEGGSTDTQYF; D: -; V: TRBV7-8; size: -; J: TRBJ2-3
DNA: TGTGCCAGCAGCCCCACGACAGAATCAAACACTGAAGCTTTCTTT; CDR3: CASSPTTESNTEAFF; D: -; V: TRBV11-2; size: -; J: TRBJ1-1
DNA: TGTGCCAGCAGTTGGGACAGGGATCAGCCCCAGCATTTT; CDR3: CASSWDRDQPQHF; D: TRBD1; V: TRBV12-3/TRBV12-4; size: -; J: TRBJ1-5
DNA: TGCGCCAGCAGCTTGCTGAAGACCCAGTACTTC; CDR3: CASSLLKTQYF; D: -; V: TRBV5-1; size: few; J: TRBJ2-5
DNA: TGTGCCAGCAGCCCGGGTGAGACGGTCGAGCAGTACTTC; CDR3: CASSPGETVEQYF; D: -; V: TRBV7-6; size: -; J: TRBJ2-7
DNA: TGCAGCGTTGTCCGGCTAGAGGTAGATACGCAGTATTTT; CDR3: CSVVRLEVDTQYF; D: -; V: TRBV29-1; size: many; J: TRBJ2-3
DNA: TGTGCCAGCAGAGAACAGGGGGAAGCGGTTTACGAGCAGTACTTC; CDR3: CASREQGEAVYEQYF; D: TRBD1; V: TRBV28; size: -; J: TRBJ2-7
DNA: TGCAGCGTTGAAGCCCCGGACAGAATAGAGACCCAGTACTTC; CDR3: CSVEAPDRIETQYF; D: -; V: TRBV29-1; size: few; J: TRBJ2-5
DNA: TGTGCCAGCAGTGGGTACCTAGCGGGAGGAACCAAAAACATTCAGTACTTC; CDR3: CASSGYLAGGTKNIQYF; D: TRBD2; V: TRBV12-3/TRBV12-4; size: few; J: TRBJ2-4
DNA: TGTGCCAGCACCCTAAAGGCCGGGAATTTTTACGAGCAGTACTTC; CDR3: CASTLKAGNFYEQYF; D: -; V: TRBV27; size: -; J: TRBJ2-7
DNA: TGTGCCAGCAGTGAATCGAACAGAGAATACAATGAGCAGTTCTTC; CDR3: CASSESNREYNEQFF; D: -; V: TRBV25-1; size: few; J: TRBJ2-1
DNA: TGCAGCGTCGAGACAGGGCTCTCCTACGAGCAGTACTTC; CDR3: CSVETGLSYEQYF; D: TRBD1; V: TRBV29-1; size: few; J: TRBJ2-7
DNA: TGTGCCAGCAGTTTATCCTCGGGGGCCCATGAGCAGTTCTTC; CDR3: CASSLSSGAHEQFF; D: -; V: TRBV27; size: few; J: TRBJ2-1
DNA: TGCGCCAGCAGCCAAGAGACAGGGGTGGGCGGGGAGCTGTTTTTT; CDR3: CASSQETGVGGELFF; D: TRBD1; V: TRBV4-3; size: few; J: TRBJ2-2
DNA: TGTGCCAGCAGCTTGGTGGCGGGAGACATTGACGGCACAGATACGCAGTATTTT; CDR3: CASSLVAGDIDGTDTQYF; D: TRBD2; V: TRBV5-5; size: -; J: TRBJ2-3
DNA: TGCGCCAGCAGCCAACCGGCACCAAACTATGGCTACACCTTC; CDR3: CASSQPAPNYGYTF; D: -; V: TRBV4-1; size: -; J: TRBJ1-2
DNA: TGCAGTGCTAGAAGCGGGAGCTCCTACAATGAGCAGTTCTTC; CDR3: CSARSGSSYNEQFF; D: TRBD2; V: TRBV20-1; size: -; J: TRBJ2-1
DNA: TGTGCCAGCAGTGAATCTAGCGGGGAAAACTCTGAATACTACGAGCAGTACTTC; CDR3: CASSESSGENSEYYEQYF; D: TRBD2; V: TRBV25-1; size: -; J: TRBJ2-7
DNA: TGTGCCAGCAGCTTTTGGTTCATCTACGAGCAGTACTTC; CDR3: CASSFWFIYEQYF; D: -; V: TRBV7-8; size: -; J: TRBJ2-7
DNA: TGTGCCAGCCGAGGGGGGAACACTGAAGCTTTCTTT; CDR3: CASRGGNTEAFF; D: -; V: TRBV12-3/TRBV12-4; size: few; J: TRBJ1-1
DNA: TGTGCCACCAGTGATGGACTAGCAACTGAGCAGTTCTTC; CDR3: CATSDGLATEQFF; D: TRBD2; V: TRBV24-1; size: few; J: TRBJ2-1
DNA: TGTGCCAGCAGCGCCGGGACGGGGGGCGAGCAGTACTTC; CDR3: CASSAGTGGEQYF; D: TRBD2; V: TRBV27; size: once; J: TRBJ2-7
DNA: TGTGCCAGCAGTTTCGGGGGAGATACGCAGTATTTT; CDR3: CASSFGGDTQYF; D: -; V: TRBV28; size: many; J: TRBJ2-3
DNA: TGTGCCAGCAGCTTAGAATTGGCTGACAACACTGAAGCTTTCTTT; CDR3: CASSLELADNTEAFF; D: -; V: TRBV7-9; size: few; J: TRBJ1-1
DNA: TGTGCCAGCTCACCCACCGGGACAGATAGCAATCAGCCCCAGCATTTT; CDR3: CASSPTGTDSNQPQHF; D: TRBD1; V: TRBV18; size: -; J: TRBJ1-5
DNA: TGTGCCAGCAGGGACACCAGCGGCGCCTACGAGCAGTACTTC; CDR3: CASRDTSGAYEQYF; D: -; V: TRBV12-3/TRBV12-4; size: -; J: TRBJ2-7